Below are 12 T cell receptor beta chains sequenced from a single sample in a study of control samples from healthy donors and cancer patients. Data came from immunoSEQ multiplex PCR; TCRdb stores just in-frame clones and leaves some out. This repertoire shows about 180,000 clones, 90% found once; its top ten account for around 1.5%. Sequenced material: blood. Every receptor here comes from a woman aged 45-59 years in good health.

The rearrangement joins TRBV4-3 to TRBJ2-7; D call uncertain. CDR3 length equals 15 residues. Germline V gene data show CDR1 as LGHNA and CDR2 as YSLEER. Between the trimmed V and J ends, which lost 0 bases and 2 bases, there was a span of 11 bases. DNA for the CDR3: TGCGCCAGCAGCCAAGATTCCCAGCAGGCCTACGAGCAGTACTTC. It translates to CASSQDSQQAYEQYF.

Concerning this clone itself: This sample also contains other DNA sequences that code for the same CDR3. The chain links TRBV7-9 to TRBJ1-5; D is unclear. V lost 1 base, J lost 6 bases, and 4 bases lay in between. The V gene's germline CDR1 is SEHNR and CDR2 FQNEAQ (reference sequence). This CDR3 spans 12 amino acids. The CDR3 region has the DNA TGTGCCAGCAGCTTAGAGACTCAGCCCCAGCATTTT. Translated: CASSLETQPQHF.

The chain employs TRBV5-4 and TRBJ1-3; TRBD1 might be the D (5 bases). The CDR3 spans 16 residues. Trimming took off 2 bases at V and 0 bases at J, with 12 bases between the two ends. The germline CDR1 and CDR2 sequences are SGHNT and YYREEE (reference sequence). The CDR3 sequence: CASSLGAGSSGNTIYF. The DNA of the CDR3 is TGTGCCAGCAGCTTAGGGGCCGGGAGCTCTGGAAACACCATATATTTT.

This chain links TRBV14 with TRBJ2-7, with a weak D call TRBD2 (5 bases). The CDR3 covers 14 residues. Germline V gene sequence: CDR1 SGHDN, CDR2 FVKESK. The V end was cut by 2 bases, the J end by 4 bases, with 12 bases between. The CDR3 DNA follows: TGTGCCAGCAGCCAAAGAGGACTGTATTACGAGCAGTACTTC. Its protein product is CASSQRGLYYEQYF.

The genes are TRBV9 and TRBJ1-1, with D hard to call. Germline values: CDR1 SGDLS, CDR2 YYNGEE. V was shortened by 0 bases and J by 5 bases, with 11 bases between the two germline ends. This CDR3 comprises 14 residues. In DNA form, the CDR3 reads TGTGCCAGCAGCGTAGATGTGGGATGGACTGAAGCTTTCTTT. This sequence encodes CASSVDVGWTEAFF.

CDR3 in DNA: TGTGCCAGCAGCTTGGAGGGGAGGGAGACCCAGTACTTC. This codes for CASSLEGRETQYF. The rearrangement uses TRBV5-4 and TRBJ2-5, with D possibly being TRBD2 (6 bases). V lost 0 bases and J lost 5, with 8 bases in between. Germline V lookup: CDR1 SGHNT, CDR2 YYREEE (reference sequence). The CDR3 spans 13 residues.

Remarks on this clone: Compared with germline, one end of the junction differs, possibly owing to a read error. This chain joins TRBV7-7 and TRBJ2-5; 15 positions match TRBD2. There are 18 residues in the CDR3. Germline assignment: CDR1 SSHAT and CDR2 FNYEAQ (reference sequence). The CDR3 reads CASSLGGLAGGRGETQYF. The CDR3 DNA sequence: TGTGCTAGCAGCTTGGGCGGACTAGCGGGAGGGCGGGGAGAGACCCAGTACTTC.

V usage is TRBV7-9 and J usage is TRBJ1-2; D is ambiguous. Between the trimmed V and J ends, which lost 0 bases and 4 bases, there was a span of 6 bases. The CDR3 sequence is 13 residues long. CDR1 is SEHNR and CDR2 is FQNEAQ in the germline V gene (reference sequence). The CDR3 coding sequence is TGTGCCAGCAGCTTAGCTACAGCCTATGGCTACACCTTC. As protein: CASSLATAYGYTF.

The chain has TRBV2 and TRBJ2-7; 8 bases map to TRBD1. Germline CDR1 and CDR2: SNHLY and FYNNEI. The CDR3 is 15 residues long. Trimming at V came to 2 bases and at J to 2 bases, leaving 5 bases not matched to a gene. Here the CDR3 DNA reads TGTGCCAGCAGTGAACCCAGGGGGCCCACCTACGAGCAGTACTTC. It is translated as CASSEPRGPTYEQYF.

The chain's CDR3 is CASSLFYNEQFF. CDR3 coding DNA: TGTGCCAGCAGCCTGTTCTACAATGAGCAGTTCTTC. The rearrangement links TRBV12-3 or TRBV12-4 to TRBJ2-1; unclear D gene. Between the trimmed V and J ends, which lost 6 bases and 3 bases, there was a span of 6 bases. The CDR3 loop spans 12 amino acids.

In its sample, this clone was seen once. This chain uses TRBV10-1 with TRBJ1-1, with TRBD1 identical over 10 bases. J gave up 0 bases and V 5 bases, and 6 bases lay outside the gene matches. Germline assignment: CDR1 WNHNN and CDR2 SYGVQD (reference sequence). The CDR3 sequence is 16 residues long. Written as DNA, the CDR3 is TGCGCCAGCAGTACCCGGGACAGGGGTATGAACACTGAAGCTTTCTTT. Translated, it gives CASSTRDRGMNTEAFF.

This chain links TRBV20-1 with TRBJ1-2, with D unclear. This CDR3 spans 10 amino acids. Per germline, CDR1 DFQATT and CDR2 SNEGSKA (reference sequence). V lost 4 bases, J lost 4 bases, and 4 bases lay in between. The CDR3 here is CSAKAYGYTF. CDR3 coding DNA: TGCAGTGCTAAAGCCTATGGCTACACCTTC.